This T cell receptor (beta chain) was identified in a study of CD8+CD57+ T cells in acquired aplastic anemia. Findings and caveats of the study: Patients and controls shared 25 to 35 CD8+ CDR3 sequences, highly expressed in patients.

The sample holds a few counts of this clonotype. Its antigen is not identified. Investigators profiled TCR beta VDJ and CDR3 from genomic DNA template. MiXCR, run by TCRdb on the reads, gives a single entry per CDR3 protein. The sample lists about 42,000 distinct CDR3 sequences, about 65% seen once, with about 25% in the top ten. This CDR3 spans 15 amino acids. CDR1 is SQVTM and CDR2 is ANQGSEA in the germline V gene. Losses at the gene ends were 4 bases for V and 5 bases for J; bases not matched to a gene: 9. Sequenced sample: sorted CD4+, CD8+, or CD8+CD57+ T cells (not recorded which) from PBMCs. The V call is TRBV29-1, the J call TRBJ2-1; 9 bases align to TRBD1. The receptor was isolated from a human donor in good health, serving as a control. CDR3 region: CSVARAGTGNNEQFF. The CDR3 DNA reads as TGCAGCGTTGCGCGTGCCGGGACAGGGAACAATGAGCAGTTCTTC.